One TCR beta chain is described in this entry. The data derive from a study of blood T cells in healthy people across ages. A second PCR of about 7 to 11 cycles used a sample-barcoded 5' primer and a J-beta primer mix. TCRdb re-called the 5' RACE reads through MiXCR, storing one row per CDR3 protein. The sample consists of some 640,000 distinct CDR3 sequences, approximately 49% of them appearing once. Trimming stripped 3 bases from V and 1 base from J, with 12 bases between. The CDR3 is 16 residues long. Germline V gives CDR1 MNHEY, CDR2 SVGEGT. Sequencing was performed on blood. The sequence came from a woman in her sixties in good health. The chain carries TRBV6-2 or TRBV6-3 and TRBJ2-2, with D hard to call. CDR3 sequence: CASSYRNLLNTGELFF. The CDR3, as DNA: TGTGCCAGCAGTTATCGGAACCTCCTGAACACCGGGGAGCTGTTTTTT.